What follows describes a single TCR beta chain. Its antigen remains unknown. The CDR3 loop spans 14 amino acids. Germline CDR1 SGHRS, CDR2 YFSETQ. V gave up 4 bases and J gave up 12 bases; unmatched junction bases: 14. This PCR relied on a set of 60 Vbeta primers and 13 Jbeta primers. Only in-frame clones appear in the TCRdb table, and some are missing; sequencing was by immunoSEQ multiplex PCR. Here the sample spans under 200,000 clones, about 81% being singletons. This record belongs to a study of cytomegalovirus exposure and HLA in healthy donors. General study findings and limits: Reported findings show TCR beta sequences accurately forecast HLA-A and HLA-B alleles in most subjects. A missense DCLRE1C variant was associated with V- and J-gene trimming of TCR beta chains in a later analysis, and an independent cohort replicated the association. HLA alleles were associated with some 17,000 TCR beta sequences in a later analysis at 0.05 false discovery rate. The classifier was said to identify cytomegalovirus status with high specificity and sensitivity.

The specimen was PBMCs. This receptor was identified in a woman aged 50 to 60 in good health and CMV-seropositive. This chain uses TRBV5-1 with TRBJ1-1; 8 bases align to TRBD1. The chain's CDR3 is CASSPVGQGGSSFF. CDR3 nucleotide sequence: TGCGCCAGCAGCCCCGTCGGACAGGGAGGATCATCTTTCTTT.